One sample yielded the 17 T cell receptor beta chains listed below, sequenced in a study of T cell repertoires in cytomegalovirus infection. The antigens of these receptors remain unknown. A single record per CDR3 protein comes from TCRdb applying MiXCR to the reads. The top ten hold roughly 35% of the sample, which has roughly 130,000 distinct CDR3 sequences, 20% to 30% seen once. The sample was PBMCs, sequenced either directly or after in vitro stimulation (not recorded which). All receptors come from a human donor in good health (CMV status not recorded). Some clones in this sample may be carry-over from other donors' samples.

This clonotype was recorded at least ten times. The chain has TRBV28 and TRBJ1-6; D not resolved. V was shortened by 5 bases and J by 10 bases, with 15 bases between the two germline ends. The CDR3 consists of 14 residues. Germline assignment: CDR1 MDHEN and CDR2 SYDVKM. The CDR3 coding sequence is TGTGCCAGCAGTCCCCCCGAGAGACGATCACCCCTCCACTTT. Translation gives CASSPPERRSPLHF.

This clonotype was counted ten times or more. This chain links TRBV12-3 or TRBV12-4 with TRBJ2-1; weak D call: TRBD2 (6 bases). Trimming removed 6 bases from V and 9 bases from J, with 21 bases in between. The CDR3 is made up of 15 amino acids. The CDR3, as DNA: TGTGCCAGCAGCCAGGGCGGTCCAACAGCGGGTGAGCAGTTCTTC. Amino acid sequence: CASSQGGPTAGEQFF.

The V gene is TRBV29-1, the J gene TRBJ1-2; no firm D call. Germline CDR1 and CDR2: SQVTM and ANQGSEA. The CDR3 runs 12 residues. Written as DNA, the CDR3 is TGCGGCGCGGTCGGCAGTTTCTATGGCTACACCTTC. Amino acid sequence: CGAVGSFYGYTF.

This clonotype was seen ten or more times. This chain joins TRBV7-6 and TRBJ2-5, with 7 bases identical to TRBD1. Germline CDR1 reads SGHVS; CDR2 reads FNYEAQ. The trim removed 6 bases at V and 1 base at J, leaving 8 bases unmatched. This CDR3 is 15 amino acids long. CDR3: CASSTGTASQETQYF. The CDR3 nucleotides read TGTGCCAGCAGTACCGGGACAGCTTCCCAAGAGACCCAGTACTTC.

In its sample, this clonotype was seen many times. The V call is TRBV7-3, the J call TRBJ2-2, with 11 nucleotides matching TRBD2. The germline gives CDR1 SGHTA, CDR2 FQGTGA. This CDR3 has 16 residues. V trimming: 4 bases; J trimming: 1 base; junction bases outside the gene matches: 2. CDR3 residues: CASSSGLAGNTGELFF. The CDR3 region has the DNA TGTGCCAGCAGCTCTGGACTAGCGGGGAACACCGGGGAGCTGTTTTTT. Variable domain in full (rest from reference TRBV7-3 and TRBJ2-2): GAGVSQTPSNKVTEKGKYVELRCDPISGHTALYWYRQSLGQGPEFLIYFQGTGAADDSGLPNDRFFAVRPEGSVSTLKIQRTERGDSAVYLCASSSGLAGNTGELFFGEGSRLTVL.

The chain recombines TRBV3-1 with TRBJ2-7; 10 bases fit TRBD2. The germline V gene encodes CDR1 LGHDT and CDR2 YNNKEL (reference sequence). The CDR3 totals 16 residues. The V segment lost 1 base and the J segment 2 bases; nucleotides outside the gene matches: 5. CDR3 coding DNA: TGTGCCAGCAGCCAAGGCGTAGCGGGAGGAGCCTACGAGCAGTACTTC. This gives the protein CASSQGVAGGAYEQYF.

This clonotype was picked up many times. V usage is TRBV7-2 and J usage is TRBJ2-3; D is possibly TRBD2 (6 bases). CDR1 and CDR2 from the germline V gene are SGHTA and FQGNSA. The V end lost 6 bases, the J end lost 1 base, and 11 bases lay between the germline ends. This CDR3 spans 14 amino acids. CDR3 loop: CASSRGLGTDTQYF. The CDR3, as DNA: TGTGCCAGCAGTCGGGGACTTGGCACAGATACGCAGTATTTT. Filled out from reference TRBV7-2 and TRBJ2-3, the complete variable domain reads GAGVSQSPSNKVTEKGKDVELRCDPISGHTALYWYRQSLGQGLEFLIYFQGNSAPDKSGLPSDRFSAERTGGSVSTLTIQRTQQEDSAVYLCASSRGLGTDTQYFGPGTRLTVL.

The genes are TRBV12-3 or TRBV12-4 and TRBJ2-5; TRBD2 matches at 10 bases. J was trimmed by 5 bases and V by 5 bases; bases with no gene match: 8. The CDR3 covers 15 residues. The CDR3 is CASSPPQREGETQYF. CDR3 nucleotides: TGTGCCAGCAGTCCCCCCCAGCGGGAGGGCGAGACCCAGTACTTC.

Only a few counts were recorded for this clonotype. CDR3 sequence: CASSPYGGPGNEQFF. The CDR3 DNA is TGTGCCAGCAGCCCTTACGGGGGGCCGGGCAATGAGCAGTTCTTC. V is TRBV7-9 and J is TRBJ2-1; weak D call: TRBD2 (7 bases). This CDR3 contains 15 residues. Germline assignment: CDR1 SEHNR and CDR2 FQNEAQ (reference sequence). Deletions cut 5 bases from V and 6 bases from J, with 17 bases between.

This chain joins TRBV7-9 and TRBJ2-2, with 7 bases lining up with TRBD2. Germline V gene data show CDR1 as SEHNR and CDR2 as FQNEAQ (reference sequence). The junction had 0 bases not matched to a gene; V was cut back by 2 bases and J by 0 bases. The CDR3 is made up of 15 amino acids. CDR3 DNA sequence: TGTGCCAGCAGCTTACGGGGGGCGAACACCGGGGAGCTGTTTTTT. This gives the protein CASSLRGANTGELFF. Filled out from reference TRBV7-9 and TRBJ2-2, the complete variable domain reads DTGVSQNPRHKITKRGQNVTFRCDPISEHNRLYWYRQTLGQGPEFLTYFQNEAQLEKSRLLSDRFSAERPKGSFSTLEIQRTEQGDSAMYLCASSLRGANTGELFFGEGSRLTVL.

The genes are TRBV27 and TRBJ2-7; 11 bases are shared with TRBD2. The CDR3 covers 15 residues. Germline CDR1 is MNHEY and CDR2 is SMNVEV (reference sequence). V shed 5 bases and J 3 bases; nucleotides not matched to a gene: 6. The CDR3 protein is CASSPSGLADYEQYF. In DNA form, the CDR3 reads TGTGCCAGCAGTCCTTCGGGACTAGCGGACTACGAGCAGTACTTC.

The chain uses TRBV29-1 and TRBJ2-3, with D perhaps TRBD2 (6 bases). V was trimmed by 5 bases and J by 2 bases, leaving 11 bases between them. This CDR3 has 13 residues. Germline lookup yields CDR1 SQVTM and CDR2 ANQGSEA. The CDR3 spells CSVNWRDTDTQYF. The CDR3 DNA reads as TGCAGCGTTAATTGGCGGGACACAGATACGCAGTATTTT.

This clonotype has only a few counts. The chain recombines TRBV12-3 or TRBV12-4 with TRBJ2-1, with unresolved D. The length of the CDR3 is 13 residues. V shed 7 bases and J shed 5 bases, with 12 bases lying between them. The CDR3 DNA reads TGTGCCAGCACCTGGGCTGGGAACAATGAGCAGTTCTTC. This gives the protein CASTWAGNNEQFF.

V and J are TRBV12-3 or TRBV12-4 and TRBJ2-4, with 11 nucleotides matching TRBD2. With 6 bases clipped from V and 14 bases from J, the junction kept 9 bases outside the gene matches. The CDR3 spans 13 residues. CDR3 loop: CASSSTELAGEYF. Written as DNA, the CDR3 is TGTGCCAGCAGCTCTACTGAACTAGCGGGGGAGTACTTC.

This chain joins TRBV18 and TRBJ1-2, with D maybe TRBD1 (6 bases). Trimming left V 4 bases short and J 4 bases short, with 22 bases between. Germline values: CDR1 KGHSH, CDR2 LQKENI. This CDR3 spans 17 amino acids. In DNA form, the CDR3 reads TGTGCCAGCTCACACTTACCTGGACAGAGTGCTATCTATGGCTACACCTTC. Amino acids: CASSHLPGQSAIYGYTF.

A few counts support this clonotype. The chain uses TRBV19 and TRBJ2-2; TRBD1 is a possible D gene (5 bases). Germline CDR1 and CDR2: LNHDA and SQIVND (reference sequence). Trimming took off 4 bases at V and 6 bases at J, with 9 bases between the two ends. CDR3 length equals 13 residues. CDR3 sequence reads: CASSNRMAGELFF. CDR3 DNA sequence: TGTGCCAGTAGTAACAGGATGGCCGGGGAGCTGTTTTTT.

This clonotype was counted between two and nine times. The rearrangement joins TRBV4-1 to TRBJ1-3, with D maybe TRBD1 (5 bases). V lost 4 bases and J lost 2, with 15 bases in between. Germline CDR1 reads MGHRA; CDR2 reads YSYEKL. The CDR3 contains 16 residues. As DNA, the CDR3 is TGCGCCAGCAGCCCGACGCCGGGGGACGCTGGAAACACCATATATTTT. It is translated as CASSPTPGDAGNTIYF.